The rows below give T cell receptor beta chains drawn from one sample of a study of T-cell reconstitution after alpha-beta-depleted transplantation in children. TCRdb reprocessed the PCR reads with MiXCR, giving one entry per CDR3 protein. The table shows roughly 100,000 distinct CDR3 sequences, with approximately 6% occurring only once. The specimen was PBMCs, mostly from graft donor cells, collected 60 days after TCRalphabeta/CD19-depleted stem cell transplant. All receptors come from a female patient aged 2-10 years who had a stem cell transplant for Fanconi anemia, so the T cells may come from the graft donor. CDR3s include the opening cysteine and the closing phenylalanine or tryptophan. A D gene is named only where the DNA matches it firmly. Only part of the rows carry a size: once, few, many, or a class if the clone is expanded.

D: NA
J: TRBJ2-6
size: few
V: TRBV12-3/TRBV12-4
CDR3: CASSFWRRGGGANVLTF
DNA: TGTGCCAGCAGTTTCTGGCGCAGGGGGGGTGGGGCCAACGTCCTGACTTTC

D: NA
J: TRBJ2-7
size: many
V: TRBV5-1
CDR3: CASSPGQTTYEQYF
DNA: TGCGCCAGCAGCCCCGGACAGACGACCTACGAGCAGTACTTC

D: NA
J: TRBJ1-1
size: few
V: TRBV5-1
CDR3: CASSLVSRNEAFF
DNA: TGCGCCAGCAGCTTGGTCTCCAGGAATGAAGCTTTCTTT

D: NA
J: TRBJ1-3
size: many
V: TRBV5-6
CDR3: CASSLGPISGDSGNTIYF
DNA: TGTGCCAGCAGCTTGGGGCCTATCTCGGGGGACTCTGGAAACACCATATATTTT

D: NA
J: TRBJ2-2
size: many
V: TRBV6-1
CDR3: CASSRVIGGRNTGELFF
DNA: TGTGCCAGCAGTCGGGTTATCGGGGGGCGGAACACCGGGGAGCTGTTTTTT

D: NA
J: TRBJ2-7
size: many
V: TRBV29-1
CDR3: CSVEAQGDEQYF
DNA: TGCAGCGTTGAGGCCCAGGGAGACGAGCAGTACTTC

D: NA
J: TRBJ1-6
size: few
V: TRBV28
CDR3: CASRNGGPTNSPLHF
DNA: TGTGCCAGCAGGAACGGGGGTCCTACAAATTCACCCCTCCACTTT

D: TRBD2
J: TRBJ2-2
size: many
V: TRBV20-1
CDR3: CSAARAGGTGELFF
DNA: TGCAGTGCCGCACGGGCGGGAGGGACCGGGGAGCTGTTTTTT

D: NA
J: TRBJ1-2
size: many
V: TRBV5-1
CDR3: CASSLRGVGYTF
DNA: TGCGCCAGCAGCTTGCGCGGGGTGGGCTACACCTTC

D: NA
J: TRBJ2-2
size: few
V: TRBV18
CDR3: CASYGIPDTGELFF
DNA: TGTGCCAGCTACGGGATTCCGGACACCGGGGAGCTGTTTTTT

D: NA
J: TRBJ2-1
size: many
V: TRBV5-1
CDR3: CASSLGAGYNEQFF
DNA: TGCGCCAGCAGCTTGGGGGCGGGGTACAATGAGCAGTTCTTC

D: TRBD2
J: TRBJ2-3
size: few
V: TRBV20-1
CDR3: CSALAGVATDTQYF
DNA: TGCAGTGCTTTAGCGGGAGTAGCAACAGATACGCAGTATTTT

D: TRBD2
J: TRBJ2-1
size: many
V: TRBV18
CDR3: CASSPLRLAGGSSSYNEQFF
DNA: TGTGCCAGCTCACCACTCCGACTAGCGGGAGGCTCTAGCTCCTACAATGAGCAGTTCTTC

D: NA
J: TRBJ2-7
size: NA
V: TRBV28
CDR3: CASSLVPPLGLDNEQYF
DNA: TGTGCCAGCAGTTTGGTGCCCCCCCTGGGACTTGACAACGAGCAGTACTTC

D: NA
J: TRBJ2-3
size: NA
V: TRBV7-9
CDR3: CASSFSPSLPGGYTDTQYF
DNA: TGTGCCAGCAGCTTTTCCCCTAGTCTACCGGGCGGCTACACAGATACGCAGTATTTT

D: NA
J: TRBJ2-7
size: many
V: TRBV5-1
CDR3: CASSLGGGIPGEQYF
DNA: TGCGCCAGCAGCTTGGGGGGTGGGATTCCGGGCGAGCAGTACTTC

D: NA
J: TRBJ2-5
size: few
V: TRBV6-1
CDR3: CASSGTLGGRQETQYF
DNA: TGTGCCAGCAGCGGGACTCTCGGAGGTCGCCAAGAGACCCAGTACTTC

D: NA
J: TRBJ2-3
size: NA
V: TRBV5-1
CDR3: CASRDRQAGDTQYF
DNA: TGCGCCAGCAGGGACAGACAGGCGGGAGATACGCAGTATTTT

D: TRBD2
J: TRBJ2-1
size: NA
V: TRBV24-1
CDR3: CATSERLAGGVPPNEQFF
DNA: TGTGCCACCAGTGAGAGACTAGCGGGGGGGGTACCTCCCAATGAGCAGTTCTTC

D: NA
J: TRBJ1-1
size: NA
V: TRBV28
CDR3: CASKRGPTMNTEAFF
DNA: TGTGCCAGCAAACGGGGGCCCACCATGAACACTGAAGCTTTCTTT

D: NA
J: TRBJ2-3
size: few
V: TRBV20-1
CDR3: CSARTNGARGTDTQYF
DNA: TGCAGTGCTAGGACTAATGGGGCGCGGGGCACAGATACGCAGTATTTT

D: NA
J: TRBJ2-2
size: many
V: TRBV5-6
CDR3: CASSLWGSTGELFF
DNA: TGTGCCAGCAGCTTGTGGGGGTCCACCGGGGAGCTGTTTTTT

D: TRBD2
J: TRBJ2-7
size: many
V: TRBV9
CDR3: CASSPRTSLGEQYF
DNA: TGTGCCAGCAGCCCCAGGACTAGCTTGGGAGAGCAGTACTTC

D: TRBD1
J: TRBJ2-7
size: many
V: TRBV7-6
CDR3: CASSTRQGSYEQYF
DNA: TGTGCCAGCAGCACCCGACAGGGCTCCTACGAGCAGTACTTC

D: NA
J: TRBJ2-5
size: few
V: TRBV7-3
CDR3: CASYITLYKETQYF
DNA: TGTGCCAGCTACATAACCTTGTACAAAGAGACCCAGTACTTC

D: NA
J: TRBJ2-5
size: many
V: TRBV5-6
CDR3: CASSLSPFSYQETQYF
DNA: TGTGCCAGCAGCTTGAGTCCGTTCTCGTACCAAGAGACCCAGTACTTC

D: NA
J: TRBJ1-1
size: many
V: TRBV6-1
CDR3: CASSAYKENTEAFF
DNA: TGTGCCAGCAGTGCATACAAAGAGAACACTGAAGCTTTCTTT

D: NA
J: TRBJ1-2
size: NA
V: TRBV9
CDR3: CASSPRPGHNSYGYTF
DNA: TGTGCCAGCAGCCCCAGACCGGGACACAATTCCTATGGCTACACCTTC

D: NA
J: TRBJ2-2
size: many
V: TRBV12-3/TRBV12-4
CDR3: CASSFRGYGGELFF
DNA: TGTGCCAGCAGTTTTCGGGGTTATGGCGGGGAGCTGTTTTTT

D: NA
J: TRBJ1-6
size: many
V: TRBV6-5
CDR3: CASSYGTGNSPLHF
DNA: TGTGCCAGCAGTTACGGTACAGGGAATTCACCCCTCCACTTT

D: TRBD2
J: TRBJ2-1
size: many
V: TRBV20-1
CDR3: CSRLAGAYNEQFF
DNA: TGCAGTCGACTAGCGGGAGCCTACAATGAGCAGTTCTTC

D: NA
J: TRBJ2-3
size: few
V: TRBV2
CDR3: CASQGTTSTDTQYF
DNA: TGTGCCTCCCAGGGGACCACTAGCACAGATACGCAGTATTTT

D: NA
J: TRBJ2-6
size: many
V: TRBV5-1
CDR3: CASSFQGFPSGANVLTF
DNA: TGCGCCAGCAGCTTCCAGGGGTTCCCCTCTGGGGCCAACGTCCTGACTTTC

D: TRBD1
J: TRBJ2-1
size: many
V: TRBV30
CDR3: CAWTTGQGYNEQFF
DNA: TGTGCCTGGACTACGGGACAGGGATACAATGAGCAGTTCTTC

D: NA
J: TRBJ2-3
size: many
V: TRBV27
CDR3: CASSLGPVDTQYF
DNA: TGTGCCAGCAGTTTAGGCCCTGTGGATACGCAGTATTTT

D: NA
J: TRBJ2-7
size: many
V: TRBV21-1
CDR3: CASSKDRQSAYEQYF
DNA: TGTGCCAGCAGCAAAGATCGCCAGTCAGCCTACGAGCAGTACTTC

D: TRBD1
J: TRBJ2-7
size: few
V: TRBV12-3/TRBV12-4
CDR3: CASRPRQGVAEQYF
DNA: TGTGCCAGCAGACCTAGACAGGGTGTCGCCGAGCAGTACTTC

D: TRBD2
J: TRBJ2-7
size: many
V: TRBV3-1
CDR3: CASSQEATSGTYEQYF
DNA: TGTGCCAGCAGCCAAGAGGCGACTAGCGGAACCTACGAGCAGTACTTC

D: NA
J: TRBJ2-1
size: many
V: TRBV21-1
CDR3: CASSKGQDYNEQFF
DNA: TGTGCCAGCAGCAAAGGACAGGATTACAATGAGCAGTTCTTC

D: NA
J: TRBJ2-7
size: NA
V: TRBV7-3
CDR3: CASSPSGHIYEQYF
DNA: TGTGCCAGCAGCCCATCGGGACACATTTACGAGCAGTACTTC

D: NA
J: TRBJ1-6
size: few
V: TRBV5-1
CDR3: CASSLNAGDQIPLHF
DNA: TGCGCCAGCAGCTTGAACGCAGGGGATCAGATACCCCTCCACTTT

D: NA
J: TRBJ1-1
size: many
V: TRBV20-1
CDR3: CSAREGGGTEAFF
DNA: TGCAGTGCTAGAGAAGGAGGGGGCACTGAAGCTTTCTTT

D: TRBD2
J: TRBJ2-5
size: NA
V: TRBV7-3
CDR3: CASSTSGGAETQYF
DNA: TGTGCCAGCAGCACTAGCGGGGGGGCGGAGACCCAGTACTTC

D: NA
J: TRBJ1-1
size: many
V: TRBV5-1
CDR3: CASSLGLLNTEAFF
DNA: TGCGCCAGCAGCTTGGGGCTATTGAACACTGAAGCTTTCTTT

D: NA
J: TRBJ1-6
size: few
V: TRBV5-8
CDR3: CASSYLVTYSPLHF
DNA: TGTGCCAGCAGCTACCTTGTGACTTACTCACCCCTCCACTTT

D: NA
J: TRBJ2-5
size: NA
V: TRBV2
CDR3: CASRSELETQYF
DNA: TGTGCCAGCCGTAGCGAGCTTGAGACCCAGTACTTC

D: NA
J: TRBJ1-4
size: many
V: TRBV28
CDR3: CASSLYREGEKLFF
DNA: TGTGCCAGCAGTTTATACAGGGAAGGCGAAAAACTGTTTTTT

D: NA
J: TRBJ2-3
size: many
V: TRBV9
CDR3: CASSVAGVTDTQYF
DNA: TGTGCCAGCAGCGTGGCGGGCGTCACAGATACGCAGTATTTT

D: NA
J: TRBJ2-3
size: many
V: TRBV20-1
CDR3: CSASIRGPDTQYF
DNA: TGCAGTGCTAGTATTCGGGGCCCAGATACGCAGTATTTT

D: TRBD2
J: TRBJ2-5
size: many
V: TRBV6-2/TRBV6-3
CDR3: CASTSGAYQETQYF
DNA: TGTGCCAGCACTAGCGGCGCTTACCAAGAGACCCAGTACTTC

D: NA
J: TRBJ1-5
size: few
V: TRBV20-1
CDR3: CSARDVRGYQPQHF
DNA: TGCAGTGCTAGAGATGTACGGGGTTATCAGCCCCAGCATTTT

D: NA
J: TRBJ2-7
size: NA
V: TRBV28
CDR3: CASSWTNYEQYF
DNA: TGTGCCAGCAGTTGGACAAACTACGAGCAGTACTTC

D: NA
J: TRBJ2-1
size: many
V: TRBV7-9
CDR3: CASSLVLNEQFF
DNA: TGTGCCAGCAGCTTAGTTTTGAATGAGCAGTTCTTC

D: NA
J: TRBJ1-5
size: few
V: TRBV12-3/TRBV12-4
CDR3: CASASNQPQHF
DNA: TGTGCCAGCGCCTCCAATCAGCCCCAGCATTTT

D: NA
J: TRBJ2-5
size: NA
V: TRBV5-6
CDR3: CASSFPGQRVSF
DNA: TGTGCCAGCAGCTTTCCTGGACAGAGGGTCTCTTTC

D: NA
J: TRBJ1-1
size: NA
V: TRBV4-1
CDR3: CASSQEGGALTEAFF
DNA: TGCGCCAGCAGCCAAGAGGGGGGGGCGCTGACTGAAGCTTTCTTT

D: NA
J: TRBJ2-2
size: many
V: TRBV29-1
CDR3: CSVEEYTGELFF
DNA: TGCAGCGTTGAGGAATACACCGGGGAGCTGTTTTTT

D: NA
J: TRBJ2-6
size: many
V: TRBV3-1
CDR3: CASSLNFLRGSGANVLTF
DNA: TGTGCCAGCAGCCTCAACTTTCTCCGGGGCTCCGGGGCCAACGTCCTGACTTTC

D: NA
J: TRBJ2-3
size: NA
V: TRBV5-1
CDR3: CASTEGLLHTDTQYF
DNA: TGCGCCAGCACCGAAGGACTTCTCCACACAGATACGCAGTATTTT

D: TRBD1
J: TRBJ2-7
size: many
V: TRBV20-1
CDR3: CSALGDRGAYEQYF
DNA: TGCAGTGCTCTAGGGGACAGGGGGGCCTACGAGCAGTACTTC